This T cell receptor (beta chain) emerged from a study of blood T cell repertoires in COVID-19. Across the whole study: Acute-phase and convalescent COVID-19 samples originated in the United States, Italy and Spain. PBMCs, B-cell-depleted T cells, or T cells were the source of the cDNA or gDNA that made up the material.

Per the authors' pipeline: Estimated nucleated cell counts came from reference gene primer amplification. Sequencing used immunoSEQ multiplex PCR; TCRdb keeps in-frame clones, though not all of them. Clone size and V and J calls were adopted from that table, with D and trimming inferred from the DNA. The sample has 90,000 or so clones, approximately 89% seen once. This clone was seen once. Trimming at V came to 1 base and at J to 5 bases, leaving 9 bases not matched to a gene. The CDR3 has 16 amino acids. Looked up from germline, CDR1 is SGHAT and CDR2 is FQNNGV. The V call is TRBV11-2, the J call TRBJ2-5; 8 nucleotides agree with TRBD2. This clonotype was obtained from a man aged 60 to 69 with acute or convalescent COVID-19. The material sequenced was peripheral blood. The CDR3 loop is CASSLVTGGPGETQYF. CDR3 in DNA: TGTGCCAGCAGCTTAGTAACGGGAGGGCCGGGGGAGACCCAGTACTTC.